This T cell receptor beta chain was captured by sequencing in a study of cytomegalovirus exposure and HLA in healthy donors. Study background: From HLA-typed donors, an early data release held 70 million to 95 million unique TCRs. Study findings and constraints: Accounts indicate the classifier identified cytomegalovirus status with strong specificity and sensitivity.

Concerning this clone itself: Its antigen remains unidentified.

The study ran its PCR with 60 Vbeta and 13 Jbeta primers. The repertoire was sequenced with immunoSEQ multiplex PCR; TCRdb's copy has only in-frame clones and lacks some. This sample's table reports about 140,000 clones. The TCR sequence derives from a male donor in good health and CMV-seronegative. Sequencing was done on a sample of PBMCs.

CDR3 protein: CASSQDGADTQYF. The CDR3, as DNA: TGTGCCAGCAGCCAAGACGGGGCAGATACGCAGTATTTT. This chain uses TRBV4-2 with TRBJ2-3; possible D gene TRBD2, 5 bases. V gave up 0 bases and J gave up 4 bases, with 5 bases separating them. The CDR3 spans 13 residues. Germline CDR1 reads LGHNA; CDR2 reads YNFKEQ.